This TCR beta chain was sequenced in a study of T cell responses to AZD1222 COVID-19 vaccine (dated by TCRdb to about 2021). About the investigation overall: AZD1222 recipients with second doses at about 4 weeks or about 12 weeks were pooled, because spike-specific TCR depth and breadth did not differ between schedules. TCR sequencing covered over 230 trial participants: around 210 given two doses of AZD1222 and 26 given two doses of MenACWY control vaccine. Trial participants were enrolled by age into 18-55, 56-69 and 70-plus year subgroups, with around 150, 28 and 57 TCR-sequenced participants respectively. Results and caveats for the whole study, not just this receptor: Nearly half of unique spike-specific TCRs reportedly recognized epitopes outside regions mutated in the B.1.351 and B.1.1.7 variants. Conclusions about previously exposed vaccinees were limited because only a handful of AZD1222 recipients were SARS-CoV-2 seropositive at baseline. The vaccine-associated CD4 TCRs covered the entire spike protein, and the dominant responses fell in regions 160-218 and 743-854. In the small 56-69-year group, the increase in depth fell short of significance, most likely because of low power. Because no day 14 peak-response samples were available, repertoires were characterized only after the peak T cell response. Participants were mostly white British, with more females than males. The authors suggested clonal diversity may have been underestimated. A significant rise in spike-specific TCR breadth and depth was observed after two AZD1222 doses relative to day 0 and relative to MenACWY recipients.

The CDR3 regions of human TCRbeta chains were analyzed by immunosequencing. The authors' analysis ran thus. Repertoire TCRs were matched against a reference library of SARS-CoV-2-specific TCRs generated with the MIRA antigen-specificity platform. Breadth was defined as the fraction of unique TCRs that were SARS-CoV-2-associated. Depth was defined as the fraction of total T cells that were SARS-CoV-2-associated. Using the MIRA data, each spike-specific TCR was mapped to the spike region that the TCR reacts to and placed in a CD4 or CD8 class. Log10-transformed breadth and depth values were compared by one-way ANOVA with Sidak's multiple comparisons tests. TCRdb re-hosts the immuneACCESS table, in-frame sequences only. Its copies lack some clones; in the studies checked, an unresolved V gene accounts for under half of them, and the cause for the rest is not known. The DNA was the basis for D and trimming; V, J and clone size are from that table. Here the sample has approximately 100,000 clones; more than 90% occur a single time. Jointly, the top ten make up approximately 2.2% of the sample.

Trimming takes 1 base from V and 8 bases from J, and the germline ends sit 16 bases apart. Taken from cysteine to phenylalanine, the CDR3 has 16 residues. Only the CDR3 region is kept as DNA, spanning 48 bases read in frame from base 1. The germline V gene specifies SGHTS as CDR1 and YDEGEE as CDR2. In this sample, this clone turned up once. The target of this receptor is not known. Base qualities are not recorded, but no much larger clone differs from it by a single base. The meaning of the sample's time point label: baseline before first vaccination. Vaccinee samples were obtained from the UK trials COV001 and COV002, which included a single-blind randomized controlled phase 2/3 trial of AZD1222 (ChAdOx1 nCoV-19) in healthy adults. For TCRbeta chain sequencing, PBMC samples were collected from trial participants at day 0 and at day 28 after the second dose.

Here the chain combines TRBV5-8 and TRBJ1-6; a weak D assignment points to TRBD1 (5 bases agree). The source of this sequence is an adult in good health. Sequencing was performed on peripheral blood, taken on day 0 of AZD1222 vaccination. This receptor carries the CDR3 CASSLIPWGIDSPLHF. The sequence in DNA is TGTGCCAGCAGCTTGATCCCCTGGGGGATCGATTCACCCCTCCACTTT.